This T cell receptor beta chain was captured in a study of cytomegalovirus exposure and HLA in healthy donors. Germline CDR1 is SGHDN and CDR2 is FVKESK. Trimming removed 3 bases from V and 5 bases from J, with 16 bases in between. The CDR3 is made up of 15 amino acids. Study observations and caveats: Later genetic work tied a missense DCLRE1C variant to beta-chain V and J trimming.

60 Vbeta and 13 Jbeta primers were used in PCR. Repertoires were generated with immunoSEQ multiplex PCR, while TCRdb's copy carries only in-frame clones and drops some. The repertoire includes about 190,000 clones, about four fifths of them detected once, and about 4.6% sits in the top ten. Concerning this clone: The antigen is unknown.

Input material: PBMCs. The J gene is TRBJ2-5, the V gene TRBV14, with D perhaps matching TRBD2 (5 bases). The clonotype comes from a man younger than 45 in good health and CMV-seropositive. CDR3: CASSQGSSWRETQYF. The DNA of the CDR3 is TGTGCCAGCAGCCAGGGCTCCTCTTGGAGGGAGACCCAGTACTTC.